This T cell receptor beta chain was found in a study of blood T cell repertoires in COVID-19. Background on the study: The United States, Italy and Spain provided the acute and convalescent COVID-19 samples. Sample material is recorded as cDNA or gDNA derived from T cells, B-cell-depleted T cells, or PBMCs.

The CDR3 runs to 14 residues. Trimming left V 4 bases short and J 5 bases short, with 12 bases between. CDR1 is SGHDT, CDR2 YYEEEE, per germline. Per the original methods: Using reference gene primer amplification, nucleated cell counts were estimated. Clones were read by immunoSEQ multiplex PCR, and TCRdb kept only the in-frame ones, dropping some. That table furnishes V, J and clone size, whereas the DNA furnished D and trimming. The table records approximately 72,000 clones, more than 75% of them present only once. The receptor was derived from a woman aged 55-69 years with acute or convalescent COVID-19. The chain has TRBV5-6 and TRBJ2-2, with a tentative D call TRBD1 (6 bases). The sequenced sample was peripheral blood. In DNA form, the CDR3 reads TGTGCCAGCAGCCCTACAGGGATGACCGGGGAGCTGTTTTTT. Translated: CASSPTGMTGELFF. The full variable domain, with the rest looked up from reference TRBV5-6 and TRBJ2-2, is DAGVTQSPTHLIKTRGQQVTLRCSPKSGHDTVSWYQQALGQGPQFIFQYYEEEERQRGNFPDRFSGHQFPNYSSELNVNALLLGDSALYLCASSPTGMTGELFFGEGSRLTVL.